The 3 T cell receptor beta chains below all came from one sample that was sequenced in a study of cytomegalovirus exposure and HLA in healthy donors. PCR used 60 Vbeta primers and 13 Jbeta primers. Method: immunoSEQ multiplex PCR; TCRdb's copy keeps in-frame clones and lacks some. Of under 150,000 clones in the sample, about 77% were seen once. Sequencing used PBMCs. These receptors were obtained from a man aged 50 to 60 in good health and CMV-seronegative.

This clone was detected only a few times. V is TRBV6-6 and J is TRBJ2-1; D unclear. Germline V lookup: CDR1 MNHNY, CDR2 SVGAGI (reference sequence). The CDR3 covers 14 residues. V lost 6 bases, J lost 4 bases, and 13 bases lay in between. In DNA, the CDR3 is TGTGCCAGCAGGCCCCCCACTATGTACAATGAGCAGTTCTTC. Residues: CASRPPTMYNEQFF.

The chain uses TRBV19 and TRBJ2-7, with 8 bases that match TRBD2. V gave up 5 bases and J gave up 2 bases; unmatched junction bases: 5. This CDR3 has 14 amino acids. In germline, CDR1 is LNHDA, CDR2 SQIVND (reference sequence). This chain's CDR3 is CASSPGRDTYEQYF. The CDR3 bases are TGTGCCAGTAGTCCCGGGAGGGATACCTACGAGCAGTACTTC.

The chain couples TRBV10-1 to TRBJ2-2; no firm D call. CDR1 and CDR2 from the germline V gene are WNHNN and SYGVQD (reference sequence). The CDR3 sequence is 13 residues long. Trimming cost V 2 bases and J 13 bases, with 14 bases left between them. CDR3 loop: CASSENTQNGLFF. In nucleotides, the CDR3 is TGCGCCAGCAGTGAGAATACACAGAATGGGCTGTTTTTT.